This T cell receptor (beta chain) is drawn from a study of T-cell memory formation after mild COVID-19. Findings of the study overall: In pre-infection memory, a portion of responding clones appeared, which suggested that cross-reactive memory joined.

Comments on this clonotype: The antigen remains undetermined.

cDNA libraries for TCR alpha and TCR beta, carrying sample barcodes and UMIs, came from 5'RACE with constant-segment primers. One entry per CDR3 protein, called by TCRdb with MiXCR from the 5' RACE reads. The table has hundreds of thousands of distinct CDR3 sequences, approximately 25% seen once. Sequenced sample: PBMCs or a T cell subset sorted from them (not recorded which). The sequence derives from an adult woman who had mild COVID-19 (a few samples of this study predate the infection). Cell type and time point are not known.

The chain's CDR3 is CASSGTENTEAFF. CDR3 coding DNA: TGTGCCAGCAGTGGGACAGAGAACACTGAAGCTTTCTTT. This sequence joins TRBV6-4 and TRBJ1-1, with D possibly matching TRBD1 (6 bases). Germline assignment: CDR1 MRHNA and CDR2 SNTAGT. With 4 bases removed from V and 1 base from J, the gap between germline ends came to 7 bases. The CDR3 totals 13 residues.